Following are 26 T cell receptor beta chains from one sample sequenced in a study of T-cell memory formation after mild COVID-19. TCRdb used MiXCR to reprocess the 5' RACE reads, holding one entry per CDR3 protein. The sample shows 400,000 to 500,000 distinct CDR3 sequences, about a sixth of them seen only once. The specimen was PBMCs or a T cell subset sorted from them (not recorded which). The origin of the receptors is a man aged 18-30 years who had mild COVID-19 (a few samples of this study predate the infection). Cell type and time point are not known.

CDR3 nucleotides: TGCAGCGTGACAGGGGCATCCGGGGAGCTGTTTTTT. Its translation is CSVTGASGELFF. This sequence joins TRBV29-1 and TRBJ2-2; 8 bases match TRBD1. J lost 6 bases, V lost 6 bases, and 3 bases had no gene match. Looked up from germline, CDR1 is SQVTM and CDR2 is ANQGSEA. This CDR3 has 12 amino acids.

This clonotype was counted only a few times. The V call is TRBV7-2, the J call TRBJ2-1; 8 bases are shared with TRBD2. Germline assignment: CDR1 SGHTA and CDR2 FQGNSA. The CDR3 has 16 residues. V shed 0 bases, J shed 5 bases, and the junction held 6 bases outside the gene matches. The CDR3 DNA is TGTGCCAGCAGCTTAGCGGGGACTAGTCTCCACAATGAGCAGTTCTTC. Protein product: CASSLAGTSLHNEQFF.

The sample holds a few counts of this clonotype. The gene calls are TRBV6-2 or TRBV6-3 and TRBJ1-1; D call uncertain. CDR3 length equals 12 residues. The germline CDR1 and CDR2 sequences are MNHEY and SVGEGT. V was shortened by 6 bases and J by 1 base, with 6 bases between the two germline ends. CDR3 in DNA: TGTGCCAGCAGCTACCAGAACACTGAAGCTTTCTTT. Amino acids: CASSYQNTEAFF.

This clonotype was seen only a few times. J is TRBJ2-4 and V is TRBV29-1; 8 positions agree with TRBD2. The CDR3 has 14 amino acids. V gave up 7 bases and J gave up 2 bases; unmatched junction bases: 7. From germline, CDR1 is SQVTM and CDR2 ANQGSEA. CDR3 amino acids: CSAAGGTPKNIQYF. CDR3 DNA: TGCAGCGCCGCGGGGGGCACCCCCAAAAACATTCAGTACTTC.

This clonotype showed up just a few times. This chain connects TRBV7-2 to TRBJ2-7; no definite D call. The germline V and J ends were trimmed by 1 base and 1 base, with 11 bases remaining between them. This CDR3 has 15 residues. Germline assignment: CDR1 SGHTA and CDR2 FQGNSA. In DNA form, the CDR3 reads TGTGCCAGCAGCTTAGTCCCGGAAGGGTCCTACGAGCAGTACTTC. Translated: CASSLVPEGSYEQYF.

The chain uses TRBV28 and TRBJ1-2; tentative D call: TRBD1 (6 bases). Per the germline V gene, CDR1 is MDHEN and CDR2 is SYDVKM. The CDR3 has 13 amino acids. V was shortened by 4 bases and J by 6 bases, with 12 bases between the two germline ends. CDR3 residues: CASSWGAPDGYTF. For the CDR3, the DNA is TGTGCCAGCAGTTGGGGGGCGCCGGATGGCTACACCTTC.

This clonotype appeared many times. The V call is TRBV18, the J call TRBJ2-7; perhaps D is TRBD1 or TRBD2 (5 bases each). The CDR3 spans 15 residues. With 6 bases removed from V and 0 bases from J, the gap between germline ends came to 15 bases. Germline loops: CDR1 KGHSH, CDR2 LQKENI. CDR3 DNA sequence: TGTGCCAGCTCCCGGGCCCCAGGGAGCTCCTACGAGCAGTACGTC. As protein: CASSRAPGSSYEQYV.

In its sample, this clonotype was seen a few times. The rearrangement links TRBV6-5 to TRBJ1-5; TRBD1 might be the D (5 bases). This CDR3 has 15 residues. CDR1 MNHEY and CDR2 SVGAGI come from the germline V gene. V lost 2 bases and J 4 bases, leaving 12 bases between the germline ends. The CDR3 protein is CASSYAASGNQPQHF. The CDR3 DNA reads as TGTGCCAGCAGTTACGCGGCCTCAGGGAATCAGCCCCAGCATTTT.

A word on this clonotype: The germline gene is not matched at one end of the junction; a read error may be the cause. The V call is TRBV27, the J call TRBJ2-7, with 9 positions matching TRBD2. CDR1 is MNHEY and CDR2 is SMNVEV in the germline V gene (reference sequence). CDR3 length equals 11 residues. The DNA of the CDR3 is TGTGTCAGCGGGGGGATATACGAGCAGTACTTC. Translating gives CVSGGIYEQYF.

This clonotype was seen just once. The chain links TRBV9 to TRBJ2-1; TRBD1 matches at 10 bases. V lost 4 bases, J lost 4 bases, and 8 bases stayed unmatched. This CDR3 is built from 16 residues. Germline V gives CDR1 SGDLS, CDR2 YYNGEE. The DNA for the CDR3 is TGTGCCAGCAGCCGAAAGACAGGGGGCCTTTACAATGAGCAGTTCTTC. Translating it yields CASSRKTGGLYNEQFF.

V and J are TRBV20-1 and TRBJ2-1; TRBD2 matches 9 bases. This CDR3 region has 14 residues. The V segment lost 2 bases and the J segment 7 bases; nucleotides outside the gene matches: 6. Germline assignment: CDR1 DFQATT and CDR2 SNEGSKA (reference sequence). The CDR3 nucleotides are TGCAGTGCTAGAACAGCGGGGGGACCTAATGAGCAGTTCTTC. Translated, it gives CSARTAGGPNEQFF.

The chain recombines TRBV7-9 with TRBJ1-2; D may be TRBD1 (6 bases). Germline V gene lookup returns CDR1 SEHNR and CDR2 FQNEAQ (reference sequence). Trimming took off 5 bases at V and 5 bases at J, with 15 bases between the two ends. The CDR3 contains 14 residues. CDR3 residues: CASSPRDNSYGYTF. The CDR3 DNA is TGTGCCAGCAGCCCACGGGACAATTCATATGGCTACACCTTC.

As DNA, the CDR3 is TGCAGTGCCCAGGCGGGACAGGGGGTTTACGAGCAGTACTTC. Translated: CSAQAGQGVYEQYF. This sequence joins TRBV20-1 and TRBJ2-7; TRBD1 agrees at 11 bases. The CDR3 totals 14 residues. Germline V gives CDR1 DFQATT, CDR2 SNEGSKA (reference sequence). The V gene end was trimmed by 6 bases and the J gene end by 4 bases; junction bases not matched to a gene: 8.

This clonotype occurred many times. The DNA of the CDR3 is TGCGCCAGCAGAGCTGACGGTTTCGCTGAAGCTTTCTTT. Its protein product is CASRADGFAEAFF. The chain employs TRBV5-1 and TRBJ1-1; unclear D gene. Germline CDR1 is SGHRS and CDR2 is YFSETQ. Trimming removed 5 bases from V and 6 bases from J, with 14 bases in between. This CDR3 has 13 amino acids.

This clonotype showed up just a few times. This chain uses TRBV7-2 with TRBJ2-2, with TRBD2 identical over 10 bases. The length of the CDR3 is 19 residues. Trimming took 1 base from V and 7 from J; bases not matched to a gene: 15. Per germline, CDR1 SGHTA and CDR2 FQGNSA. In DNA form, the CDR3 reads TGTGCCAGCAGCTTAGAAGCCCTTCGTGGACTAGCGGTTCACGGGGAGCTGTTTTTT. It yields the protein CASSLEALRGLAVHGELFF.

This clonotype was observed a few times. The V call is TRBV12-3 or TRBV12-4, the J call TRBJ1-2; no clear D gene. The V gene lost 5 bases and the J gene lost 3 bases, with 10 bases spanning the gap. CDR3 size: 13 residues. Here the CDR3 DNA reads TGTGCCAGCAGTCCTGGACTGGACTATGGCTACACCTTC. This gives the protein CASSPGLDYGYTF.

The chain joins TRBV6-5 to TRBJ1-2, with D unresolved. V was shortened by 0 bases and J by 5 bases, with 7 bases between the two germline ends. Germline V lookup: CDR1 MNHEY, CDR2 SVGAGI. The CDR3 contains 13 residues. The DNA for the CDR3 is TGTGCCAGCAGTTACTCGGCGCTATATGGCTACACCTTC. Protein sequence: CASSYSALYGYTF.

This clonotype was seen ten or more times. The rearrangement links TRBV6-5 to TRBJ2-7; the D gene is possibly TRBD1 (6 bases). Germline V gene data show CDR1 as MNHEY and CDR2 as SVGAGI. With 8 bases removed from V and 1 base from J, the gap between germline ends came to 18 bases. The CDR3 sequence is 15 residues long. CDR3 nucleotide sequence: TGTGCCAGCCGTCGGGACACTGGGGATTCCTACGAGCAGTACTTC. As protein: CASRRDTGDSYEQYF.

The V call is TRBV7-9, the J call TRBJ2-6, with TRBD1 as a possible D gene (6 bases). The CDR3 runs 17 residues. The V and J ends lost 4 bases and 0 bases respectively, with 13 bases between them. Germline V gives CDR1 SEHNR, CDR2 FQNEAQ (reference sequence). The CDR3 DNA reads TGTGCCAGCAGCTCTGGGGGCCTCCTCTCTGGGGCCAACGTCCTGACTTTC. It yields the protein CASSSGGLLSGANVLTF.

This clonotype has at least ten counts. V usage is TRBV5-1 and J usage is TRBJ1-1; D might be TRBD1 (5 bases). V shed 0 bases and J shed 8 bases, with 11 bases lying between them. The germline CDR1 and CDR2 sequences are SGHRS and YFSETQ. This CDR3 region has 13 residues. Written as DNA, the CDR3 is TGCGCCAGCAGCTTGGGGACCGGGACGGAAGCTTTCTTT. It codes for CASSLGTGTEAFF.

This rearrangement joins TRBV10-3 to TRBJ1-1; no definite D call. The CDR3 is made up of 15 amino acids. V was pared by 0 bases and J by 3 bases, with 11 bases between. Germline V gene lookup returns CDR1 ENHRY and CDR2 SYGVKD. The CDR3 region is CAISESTAFYTEAFF. For the CDR3, the DNA is TGTGCCATCAGTGAGTCGACGGCTTTCTACACTGAAGCTTTCTTT.

This clonotype appeared a few times. This chain connects TRBV6-5 to TRBJ2-6; D ambiguous. Germline V gene lookup returns CDR1 MNHEY and CDR2 SVGAGI. CDR3 size: 15 residues. The ends were cut back, 5 bases at V and 0 bases at J, with 8 bases in the middle. The CDR3 region is CASSLPPSGANVLTF. The CDR3 DNA sequence: TGTGCCAGCAGTCTCCCACCCTCTGGGGCCAACGTCCTGACTTTC.

The CDR3 spells CASNRGETQYF. Written as DNA, the CDR3 is TGTGCCAGCAACAGGGGAGAGACCCAGTACTTC. The chain combines TRBV6-2 or TRBV6-3 with TRBJ2-5; TRBD1 agrees at 7 bases. Trimming removed 7 bases from V and 4 bases from J; junction bases left unmatched: 0. From germline, CDR1 is MNHEY and CDR2 SVGEGT. The CDR3 is 11 residues long.

The CDR3 protein is CASSYERGALYEQYF. The CDR3 DNA is TGTGCCAGCAGTTACGAACGGGGCGCACTCTACGAGCAGTACTTC. This chain uses TRBV6-6 with TRBJ2-7; D assignment may be TRBD1 or TRBD2 (5 bases each). This CDR3 has 15 residues. Germline V CDR1 and CDR2: MNHNY, SVGAGI (reference sequence). The V gene lost 2 bases and the J gene lost 3 bases, with 14 bases spanning the gap.

This rearrangement joins TRBV5-1 to TRBJ1-6; D gene uncertain. Germline V lookup: CDR1 SGHRS, CDR2 YFSETQ. V dropped 3 bases and J dropped 6 bases, with 10 bases sitting between them. The length of the CDR3 is 14 residues. CDR3: CASSSGDGNSPLHF. As DNA, the CDR3 is TGCGCCAGCAGCTCGGGTGATGGTAATTCACCCCTCCACTTT.

This clonotype was seen only a few times. The chain recombines TRBV4-1 with TRBJ1-5; weak D call: TRBD1 (5 bases). Trimming took off 0 bases at V and 0 bases at J, with 12 bases between the two ends. This CDR3 has 17 residues. CDR1 MGHRA and CDR2 YSYEKL come from the germline V gene. The CDR3 sequence is CASSQDWGTYSNQPQHF. The CDR3, as DNA: TGCGCCAGCAGCCAAGATTGGGGGACGTATAGCAATCAGCCCCAGCATTTT.